A selection of T cell receptor beta chains follows, all from one sample in a study of cytomegalovirus exposure and HLA in healthy donors. Produced via immunoSEQ multiplex PCR; TCRdb's table is partial and in-frame only. The profile covers 200,000 to 250,000 clones, with roughly 70% appearing a single time and 2.6% taken by the ten largest. The sequencing input was PBMCs. These receptors all come from a man aged 35 to 55 in good health and CMV-seropositive. CDR3s include the opening cysteine and the closing phenylalanine or tryptophan. D genes are given only for firm matches. The size of a clone is reported for some rows only, either as once, few or many, or as a class for expanded clones.

>TRBV6-6|-|TRBJ2-2|TRBD1
TGTGCCAGCAGGGTAGGGGGCGCCGGGGAGCTGTTTTTT
CASRVGGAGELFF
>TRBV5-1|few|TRBJ2-5|TRBD2
TGCGCCAGCAGCTTGGCCTCTAGCGGGGTTGAGACCCAGTACTTC
CASSLASSGVETQYF
>TRBV5-1|-|TRBJ2-7|TRBD2
TGCGCCAGCAGCTTTCTAGCGGGGGGGCCCTACGAGCAGTACTTC
CASSFLAGGPYEQYF
>TRBV7-9|-|TRBJ2-1|-
TGTGCCAGCAGCTTAGGGTGGGGGGATGAGCAGTTCTTC
CASSLGWGDEQFF
>TRBV6-5|few|TRBJ1-1|TRBD1
TGTGCCAGCAGGAACCAGGGGGTGTACTACACTGAAGCTTTCTTT
CASRNQGVYYTEAFF
>TRBV19|few|TRBJ1-4|TRBD1
TGTGCCAGTACCCCAGGACAGGGACGCCCTGAAAAACTGTTTTTT
CASTPGQGRPEKLFF
>TRBV19|-|TRBJ2-7|TRBD1
TGTGCCAGTAGCGACAGGGGACTCTCGTACGAGCAGTACTTC
CASSDRGLSYEQYF
>TRBV5-1|-|TRBJ1-1|TRBD1
TGCGCCAGCAGCTCCTTCCCAGGGGGAGGAACTGAAGCTTTCTTT
CASSSFPGGGTEAFF
>TRBV5-1|-|TRBJ1-1|TRBD1
TGCGCCAGCAGCGATGGGACAGGGGGCTTCGGGGGCACTGAAGCTTTCTTT
CASSDGTGGFGGTEAFF
>TRBV7-2|-|TRBJ1-5|TRBD1
TGTGCCAGCAGCTTGTTCCTCGACAGGGGGTATCAGCCCCAGCATTTT
CASSLFLDRGYQPQHF
>TRBV25-1|-|TRBJ1-2|TRBD1
TGTGCCAGCTCCGTGGGCAGGGGGCTAAGAGGAGGCTACACCTTC
CASSVGRGLRGGYTF
>TRBV15|-|TRBJ1-2|-
TGTGCCACCAGCCCCGGGAGAGGGACCAACTATGGCTACACCTTC
CATSPGRGTNYGYTF
>TRBV11-3|few|TRBJ2-7|TRBD2
TGTGCCAGCAGCCCGGGGGGGGGATACTACGAGCAGTACTTC
CASSPGGGYYEQYF
>TRBV18|-|TRBJ2-7|TRBD1
TGTGCCAGCTCACCAGTCTCAGGGGGCCCCGGCTACGAGCAGTACTTC
CASSPVSGGPGYEQYF
>TRBV2|-|TRBJ1-5|-
TGTGCCAGCAAAGATCAGGGGTTTGGCAATCAGCCCCAGCATTTT
CASKDQGFGNQPQHF
>TRBV29-1|-|TRBJ2-5|-
TGCAGCGTATACAGGTTTGGCCAAGAGACCCAGTACTTC
CSVYRFGQETQYF
>TRBV19|-|TRBJ2-2|TRBD1
TGTGCCAGGGGGAGACAGGGGGCAGACCAGCCCGGGGAGCTGTTTTTT
CARGRQGADQPGELFF
>TRBV5-4|-|TRBJ2-5|-
TGTGCCAGCAGCTTGTTGAAGGGGGTAGAGACCCAGTACTTC
CASSLLKGVETQYF
>TRBV7-8|once|TRBJ1-6|TRBD1
TGTGCCAGCAGCCCCCGGGACAGGGGCTCCTATAATTCACCCCTCCACTTT
CASSPRDRGSYNSPLHF
>TRBV7-8|-|TRBJ1-2|TRBD1
TGTGCCAGCAGCTCGGGACAGAACTACACCTTC
CASSSGQNYTF
>TRBV7-9|-|TRBJ2-1|-
TGTGCCAGCAGCTTATCTTTTAGGGGGCAGTTCTTC
CASSLSFRGQFF
>TRBV5-3|few|TRBJ1-5|TRBD1
TGTGCCAGAAGCCTATATAGGGGGCAAGTTAGCAATCAGCCCCAGCATTTT
CARSLYRGQVSNQPQHF
>TRBV19|-|TRBJ2-3|-
TGTGCCACGACACGAGCTGGGCCCACAGATACGCAGTATTTT
CATTRAGPTDTQYF
>TRBV5-1|-|TRBJ2-7|TRBD2
TGCGCCAGTCGCTTAAACAGCGGGGATTCCTACGAGCAGTACTTC
CASRLNSGDSYEQYF
>TRBV27|-|TRBJ2-3|-
TGTGCCAGCAGTTACAGGGGCACAGATACGCAGTATTTT
CASSYRGTDTQYF
>TRBV13|-|TRBJ2-7|-
TGTGCCAGCAGCTTAAATCGTGGTGGAGGGGGCCGCAACGAGCAGTACTTC
CASSLNRGGGGRNEQYF
>TRBV11-2|-|TRBJ2-7|-
TGTGCCAGCAGCTCGGGGTCGGGAATTCACTACGAGCAGTACTTC
CASSSGSGIHYEQYF
>TRBV15|-|TRBJ1-6|-
TGTGCCACCAGCAGAGATCAGGCTGGGGGAGGTTCACCCCTCCACTTT
CATSRDQAGGGSPLHF
>TRBV5-1|-|TRBJ2-7|-
TGCGCCAGCAGCTTGGACAGGGCCGCCTACGAGCAGTACTTC
CASSLDRAAYEQYF
>TRBV5-6|few|TRBJ2-5|-
TGTGCCAGCAGCTTGGATAGATGGGTCGGAGGGTTTGTGACCCAGTACTTC
CASSLDRWVGGFVTQYF
>TRBV7-9|-|TRBJ2-3|-
TGTGCCAGCAACCACAGAAGCACAGATACGCAGTATTTT
CASNHRSTDTQYF
>TRBV11-2|few|TRBJ2-7|-
TGTGCCAGCAGCTACGACATTGCGAGCTACGAGCAGTACTTC
CASSYDIASYEQYF
>TRBV5-1|-|TRBJ1-2|TRBD1
TGCGCCAGCAGCCTCCTCCCGGGACAGGGGTATGGCTACACCTTC
CASSLLPGQGYGYTF
>TRBV5-8|-|TRBJ2-7|-
TGTGCCAGCAGCCGACAGTGGGGCTCCTACGAGCAGTACTTC
CASSRQWGSYEQYF
>TRBV18|-|TRBJ1-2|-
TGTGCCAGCTCACCATCGGGGGACTATGGCTACACCTTC
CASSPSGDYGYTF
>TRBV28|-|TRBJ1-2|-
TGTGCCAGCAGTTGGGCGGGCAGCTATGGCTACACCTTC
CASSWAGSYGYTF
>TRBV19|many|TRBJ2-1|-
TGTGCCAGTAGTATTTACCCCCGCGATGAGCAGTTCTTC
CASSIYPRDEQFF
>TRBV4-2|-|TRBJ1-5|-
TGTGCCAGCAGCCAAGATGGGGGCGAGGGCAATCAGCCCCAGCATTTT
CASSQDGGEGNQPQHF
>TRBV19|-|TRBJ1-5|-
TGTGCCAGTAGTATAGAGGCTAGACAGGGCAATCAGCCCCAGCATTTT
CASSIEARQGNQPQHF
>TRBV6-1|-|TRBJ2-7|TRBD1
TGTGCCAGCAGTGGTAGGACAGGGCCCTACGAGCAGTACTTC
CASSGRTGPYEQYF
>TRBV20-1|-|TRBJ1-1|TRBD1
TGCAGTGCCAGGACAGGGACAGCTTTCTTT
CSARTGTAFF
>TRBV9|-|TRBJ1-1|TRBD1
TGTGCCAGCAGCACAGGGGGAAGCACTGAAGCTTTCTTT
CASSTGGSTEAFF
>TRBV28|-|TRBJ1-2|TRBD1
TGTGCCAGCACCAACAACCCGGGACAGGGGAACTATGGCTACACCTTC
CASTNNPGQGNYGYTF
>TRBV10-3|-|TRBJ1-5|-
TGTGCCACCAGCCCAGTAAATCAGCCCCAGCATTTT
CATSPVNQPQHF
>TRBV9|-|TRBJ1-1|-
TGTGCCAGCAGCGTAGCCGGGGACACTGAAGCTTTCTTT
CASSVAGDTEAFF
>TRBV18|-|TRBJ1-5|-
TGTGCCAGCTCACAAGAGGGGGATTGGCCCCAGCATTTT
CASSQEGDWPQHF
>TRBV19|-|TRBJ1-2|-
TGTGCCAGTGCGACGGGGAACTATGGCTACACCTTC
CASATGNYGYTF
>TRBV5-1|-|TRBJ1-6|TRBD1
TGCGCCAGCAGCTTGGAAGGCAGGGGGTCACCCCTCCACTTT
CASSLEGRGSPLHF
>TRBV4-3|-|TRBJ2-7|TRBD1
TGCGCCAGCAGCCAAGGTACCTTCGGACAGGGATTCTACGAGCAGTACTTC
CASSQGTFGQGFYEQYF
>TRBV28|-|TRBJ1-6|TRBD1
TGTGCCAGCCTGGGGACAGGGAAAAATTCACCCCTCCACTTT
CASLGTGKNSPLHF
>TRBV19|-|TRBJ1-1|TRBD1
TGTGCCAGTAGTGCCTGGACAGGGTCTACTGAAGCTTTCTTT
CASSAWTGSTEAFF
>TRBV4-1|once|TRBJ2-7|TRBD2
TGCGCCAGCAGCCAACGCTTAACCGGGACTAGCGGGGGGGCCGGGTACGAGCAGTACTTC
CASSQRLTGTSGGAGYEQYF